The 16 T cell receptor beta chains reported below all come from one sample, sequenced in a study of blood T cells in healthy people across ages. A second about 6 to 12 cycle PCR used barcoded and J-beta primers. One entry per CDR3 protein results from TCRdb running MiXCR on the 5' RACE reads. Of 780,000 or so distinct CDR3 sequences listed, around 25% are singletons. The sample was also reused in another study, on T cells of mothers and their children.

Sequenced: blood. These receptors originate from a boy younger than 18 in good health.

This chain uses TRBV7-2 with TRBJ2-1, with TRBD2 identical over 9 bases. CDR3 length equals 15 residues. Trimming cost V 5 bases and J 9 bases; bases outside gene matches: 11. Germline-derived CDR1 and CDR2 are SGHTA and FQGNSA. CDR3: CASSRGPAGGFEQFF. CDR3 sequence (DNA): TGTGCCAGCAGCCGGGGACCAGCGGGAGGATTTGAGCAGTTCTTC.

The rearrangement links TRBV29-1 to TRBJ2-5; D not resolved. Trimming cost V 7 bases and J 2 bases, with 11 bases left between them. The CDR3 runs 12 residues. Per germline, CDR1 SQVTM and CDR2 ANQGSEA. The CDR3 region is CSARTAQETQYF. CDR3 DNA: TGCAGCGCCCGGACGGCTCAAGAGACCCAGTACTTC.

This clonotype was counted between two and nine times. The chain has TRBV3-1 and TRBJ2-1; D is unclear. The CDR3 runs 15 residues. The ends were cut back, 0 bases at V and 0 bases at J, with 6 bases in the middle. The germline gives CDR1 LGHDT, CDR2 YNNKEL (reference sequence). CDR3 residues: CASSQEDGSYNEQFF. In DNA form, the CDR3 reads TGTGCCAGCAGCCAAGAGGACGGCTCCTACAATGAGCAGTTCTTC.

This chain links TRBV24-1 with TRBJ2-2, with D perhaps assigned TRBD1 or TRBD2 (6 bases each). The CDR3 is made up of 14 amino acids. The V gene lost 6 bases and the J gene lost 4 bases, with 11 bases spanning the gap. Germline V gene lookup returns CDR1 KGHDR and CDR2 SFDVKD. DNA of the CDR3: TGTGCCACCAGTTTGGGGGGCAGCACCGGGGAGCTGTTTTTT. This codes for CATSLGGSTGELFF.

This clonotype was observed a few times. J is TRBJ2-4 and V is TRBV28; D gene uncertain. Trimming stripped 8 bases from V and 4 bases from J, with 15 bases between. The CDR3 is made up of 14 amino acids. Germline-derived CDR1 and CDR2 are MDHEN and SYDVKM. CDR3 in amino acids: CASSPSSTKNIQYF. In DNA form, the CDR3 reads TGTGCCAGCTCCCCCTCTTCGACGAAAAACATTCAGTACTTC.

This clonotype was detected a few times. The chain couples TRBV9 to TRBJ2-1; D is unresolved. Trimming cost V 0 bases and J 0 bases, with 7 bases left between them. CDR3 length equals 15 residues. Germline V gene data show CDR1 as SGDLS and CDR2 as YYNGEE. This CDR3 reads CASSVGHLSYNEQFF. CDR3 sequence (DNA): TGTGCCAGCAGCGTAGGGCACCTCTCCTACAATGAGCAGTTCTTC.

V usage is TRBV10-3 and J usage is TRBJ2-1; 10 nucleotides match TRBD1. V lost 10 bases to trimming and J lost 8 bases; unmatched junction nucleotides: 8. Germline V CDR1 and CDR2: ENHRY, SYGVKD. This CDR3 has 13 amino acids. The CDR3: CATGDRGADEQFF. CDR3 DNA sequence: TGTGCCACCGGGGACAGGGGTGCCGATGAGCAGTTCTTC.

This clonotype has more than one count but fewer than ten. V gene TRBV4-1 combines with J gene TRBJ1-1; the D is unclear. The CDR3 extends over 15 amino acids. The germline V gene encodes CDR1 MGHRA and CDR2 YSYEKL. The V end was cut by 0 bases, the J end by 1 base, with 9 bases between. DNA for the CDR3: TGCGCCAGCAGCCAAGATGGCCAGAGGAACACTGAAGCTTTCTTT. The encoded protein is CASSQDGQRNTEAFF.

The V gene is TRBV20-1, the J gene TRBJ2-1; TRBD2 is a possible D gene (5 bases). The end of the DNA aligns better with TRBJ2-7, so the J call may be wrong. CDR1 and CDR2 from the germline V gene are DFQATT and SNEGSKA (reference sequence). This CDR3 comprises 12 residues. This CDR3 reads CSEGVGHNEQYF. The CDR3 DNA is TGCAGTGAGGGAGTGGGTCATAACGAGCAGTACTTC.

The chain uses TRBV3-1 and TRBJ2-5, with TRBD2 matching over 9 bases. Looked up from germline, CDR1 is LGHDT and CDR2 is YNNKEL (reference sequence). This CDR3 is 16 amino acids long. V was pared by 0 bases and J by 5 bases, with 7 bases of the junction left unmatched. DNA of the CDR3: TGTGCCAGCAGCCAAGATTTAGCGGGGGTTGGGGAGACCCAGTACTTC. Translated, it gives CASSQDLAGVGETQYF.

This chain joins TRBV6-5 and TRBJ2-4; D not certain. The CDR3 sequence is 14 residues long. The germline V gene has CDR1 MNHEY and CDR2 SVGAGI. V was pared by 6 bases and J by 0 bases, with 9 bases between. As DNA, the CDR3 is TGTGCCAGCAGCCCCCCAGGAGCCAAAAACATTCAGTACTTC. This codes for CASSPPGAKNIQYF.

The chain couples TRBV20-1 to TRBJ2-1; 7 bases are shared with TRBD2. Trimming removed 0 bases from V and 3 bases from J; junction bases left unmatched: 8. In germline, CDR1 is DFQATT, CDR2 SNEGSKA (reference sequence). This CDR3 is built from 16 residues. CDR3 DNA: TGCAGTGCTAGAGATGCGGGGGAAGCCGACTACAATGAGCAGTTCTTC. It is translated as CSARDAGEADYNEQFF.

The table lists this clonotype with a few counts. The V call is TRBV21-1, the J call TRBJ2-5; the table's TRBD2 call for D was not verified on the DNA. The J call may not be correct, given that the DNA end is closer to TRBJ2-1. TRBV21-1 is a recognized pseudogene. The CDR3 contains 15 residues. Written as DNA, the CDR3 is TGTGCCAGCAGCAAAGTCTCTAGCGGTCCCGATGAGCAGTTCTTC. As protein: CASSKVSSGPDEQFF.

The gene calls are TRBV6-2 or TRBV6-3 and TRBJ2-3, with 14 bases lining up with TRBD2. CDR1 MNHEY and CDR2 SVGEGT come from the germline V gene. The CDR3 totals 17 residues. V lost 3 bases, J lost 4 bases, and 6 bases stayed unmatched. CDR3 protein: CASSYLGLAGGPDTQYF. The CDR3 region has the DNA TGTGCCAGCAGTTATCTCGGACTAGCGGGAGGTCCAGATACGCAGTATTTT.

The CDR3 loop reads CSGTSGSEQYF. CDR3 DNA: TGCAGCGGGACTAGCGGGAGCGAGCAGTACTTC. This chain links TRBV29-1 with TRBJ2-7; 13 nucleotides agree with TRBD2. This CDR3 is 11 amino acids long. V was pared by 7 bases and J by 6 bases, with 0 bases of the junction left unmatched. The germline gives CDR1 SQVTM, CDR2 ANQGSEA.

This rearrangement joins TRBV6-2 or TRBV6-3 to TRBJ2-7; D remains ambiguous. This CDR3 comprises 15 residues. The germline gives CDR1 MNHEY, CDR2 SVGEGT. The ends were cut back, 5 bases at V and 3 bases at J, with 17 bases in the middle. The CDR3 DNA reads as TGTGCCAGCAGTACCTCGGGCGCTGGCCACTACGAGCAGTACTTC. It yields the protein CASSTSGAGHYEQYF.